This T cell receptor (beta chain) was observed in a study of CD8+CD57+ T cells in acquired aplastic anemia. For the study at large: Mean yield of DNA from sorted CD4+ and CD8+ cells was approximately 3 ug.

By flow cytometry, patients selected for sequencing had shown an expansion of CD8+CD57+ cells. The enrolled patients all had severe acquired aplastic anemia. All patients were therapy-naive when blood was sampled. CDR3 and TCR beta VDJ profiling relied on genomic DNA as the template. MiXCR, applied by TCRdb to the reads, yields one record per CDR3 protein. This sample has 150,000 to 200,000 distinct CDR3 sequences, with 40% to 60% found just once. Findings of the study overall: There were 25 to 30 CD8+ CDR3 sequences that occurred in both patients and controls.

V lost 0 bases and J 0 bases, leaving 9 bases between the germline ends. This CDR3 region has 15 residues. CDR1 is MNHEY, CDR2 SMNVEV, per germline (reference sequence). This clonotype was seen only a few times. Its antigen remains unknown. V gene TRBV27 combines with J gene TRBJ2-7, with D possibly being TRBD1 or TRBD2 (6 bases each). The material sequenced was sorted CD4+, CD8+, or CD8+CD57+ T cells (not recorded which) from PBMCs. The clonotype comes from a human donor with aplastic anemia. The CDR3 DNA reads TGTGCCAGCAGTTTATCAACGGGGGCCTCCTACGAGCAGTACTTC. Encoded protein: CASSLSTGASYEQYF.